This section outlines one T cell receptor beta chain sequence together with its context. Its antigen is unidentified. Other DNA sequences in the sample encode the same CDR3. A deep-level run was used for the assay. DNA from unsorted PBMC was sequenced on ten immunoSEQ deep assay plates. Authors' analysis steps: Filtering differed for immunoSEQ, which gave only junction sequences without quality scores. Clones were sequenced by immunoSEQ multiplex PCR, and TCRdb holds only the in-frame ones, with some missing. Clonal size and the V and J genes are those of that table, whereas D and trimming came from the DNA. The table lists some 470,000 clones, less than 80% of them singletons. Germline V gives CDR1 SGHTA, CDR2 FQGNSA. V lost 5 bases to trimming and J lost 0 bases, with 5 bases between them. The CDR3 sequence is 12 residues long. The source of the sample is a study of shared clonotypes between healthy human individuals.

The study, taken as a whole, reports: Sampling covered blood only; tissue repertoires likely differ.

The chain has TRBV7-2 and TRBJ2-7; unclear D gene. The clonotype originates from a woman in her forties in good health. Some clones in this sample may be carry-over from other donors' samples. The sample consisted of PBMCs. The CDR3 nucleotides read TGTGCCAGCAGCCTCTCCTCCTACGAGCAGTACTTC. Translated: CASSLSSYEQYF.